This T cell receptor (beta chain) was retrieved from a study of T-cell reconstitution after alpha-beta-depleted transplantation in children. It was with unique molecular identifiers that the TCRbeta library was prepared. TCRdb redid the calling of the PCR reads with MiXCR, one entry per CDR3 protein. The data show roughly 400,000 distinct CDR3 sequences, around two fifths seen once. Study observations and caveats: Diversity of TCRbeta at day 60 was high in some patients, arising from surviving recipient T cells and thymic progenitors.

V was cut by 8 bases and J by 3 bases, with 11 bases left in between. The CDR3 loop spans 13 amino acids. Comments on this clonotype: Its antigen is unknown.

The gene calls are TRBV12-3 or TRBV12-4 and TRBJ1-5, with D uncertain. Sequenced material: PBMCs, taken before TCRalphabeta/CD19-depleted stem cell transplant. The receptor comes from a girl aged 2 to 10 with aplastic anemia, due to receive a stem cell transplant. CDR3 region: CASGTTDNQPQHF. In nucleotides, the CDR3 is TGTGCCAGCGGAACCACGGACAATCAGCCCCAGCATTTT.